This TCR beta chain was identified in a study of response to subunit inactivated influenza vaccine. The germline V gene has CDR1 LGHNA and CDR2 YNFKEQ. The CDR3 runs 15 residues. Trimming removed 0 bases from V and 4 bases from J, with 13 bases in between. At least ten counts were recorded for this clonotype. The antigen is not known. TCRdb recomputed calls from the RT-PCR reads with MiXCR, one row per CDR3 protein. The data hold about 780,000 distinct CDR3 sequences, with about 18% observed a single time. Study-wide points: Authors suggested seasonal influenza vaccinations each recruit few new T cells.

The TCR sequence derives from a man between 50 and 59 years old who received an inactivated influenza vaccine. V gene TRBV4-2 combines with J gene TRBJ2-7; perhaps TRBD1 as D (6 bases). The sample here was PBMCs from blood, taken around 5 days after vaccination. The CDR3 DNA is TGTGCCAGCAGCCAAGAGAGGGGGAGTGCGTACGAGCAGTACTTC. This translates into CASSQERGSAYEQYF.